Reported below is one T cell receptor (beta chain). Its antigen is not known. Method: immunoSEQ multiplex PCR; TCRdb's copy keeps in-frame clones and lacks some. The table includes approximately 72,000 clones, about 91% detected once. The V end lost 4 bases, the J end lost 0 bases, and 14 bases lay between the germline ends. Germline CDR1 is SGHRS and CDR2 is YFSETQ. This CDR3 comprises 15 residues. This entry comes from a study of OX40 agonist ivuxolimab in advanced cancers. Study-level information: Participants could have had prior anti-PD-1, anti-PD-L1 or anti-CTLA-4 therapy, and around 40% had some. The study, taken as a whole, reports: Also present in some nonresponders was a low level of normalized T-cell clonal expansion.

The sequences come from CD4+ or CD8+ T cells sorted from blood, collected in a trial of the OX40 agonist ivuxolimab. The chain couples TRBV5-1 to TRBJ2-7; the D gene could be TRBD1 or TRBD2 (5 bases each). This clonotype originated in an adult with an advanced solid tumor such as melanoma, head and neck, liver or kidney cancer. This CDR3 reads CASSRTGTDSYEQYF. CDR3 in DNA: TGCGCCAGCAGCCGCACCGGGACGGACTCCTACGAGCAGTACTTC. Drawing the rest from reference TRBV5-1 and TRBJ2-7, the complete variable domain is KAGVTQTPRYLIKTRGQQVTLSCSPISGHRSVSWYQQTPGQGLQFLFEYFSETQRNKGNFPGRFSGRQFSNSRSEMNVSTLELGDSALYLCASSRTGTDSYEQYFGPGTRLTVT.